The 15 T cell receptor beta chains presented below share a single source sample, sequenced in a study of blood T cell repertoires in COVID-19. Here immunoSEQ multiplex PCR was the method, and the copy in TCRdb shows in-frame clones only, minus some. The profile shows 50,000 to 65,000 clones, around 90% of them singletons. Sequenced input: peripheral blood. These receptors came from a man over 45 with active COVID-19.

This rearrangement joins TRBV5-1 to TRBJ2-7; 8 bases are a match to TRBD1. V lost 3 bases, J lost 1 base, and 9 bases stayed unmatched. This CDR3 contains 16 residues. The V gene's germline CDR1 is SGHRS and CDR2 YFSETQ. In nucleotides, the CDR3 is TGCGCCAGCAGCTCCGGAAATACAGGGGGGTCCTACGAGCAGTACTTC. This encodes CASSSGNTGGSYEQYF. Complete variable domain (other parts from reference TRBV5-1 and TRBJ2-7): KAGVTQTPRYLIKTRGQQVTLSCSPISGHRSVSWYQQTPGQGLQFLFEYFSETQRNKGNFPGRFSGRQFSNSRSEMNVSTLELGDSALYLCASSSGNTGGSYEQYFGPGTRLTVT.

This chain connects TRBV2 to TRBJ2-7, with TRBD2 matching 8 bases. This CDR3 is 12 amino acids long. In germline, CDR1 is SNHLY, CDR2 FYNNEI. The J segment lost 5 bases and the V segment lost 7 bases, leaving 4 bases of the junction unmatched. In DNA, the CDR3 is TGTGCCAGCACGGGACTAGTCAACGAGCAGTACTTC. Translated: CASTGLVNEQYF.

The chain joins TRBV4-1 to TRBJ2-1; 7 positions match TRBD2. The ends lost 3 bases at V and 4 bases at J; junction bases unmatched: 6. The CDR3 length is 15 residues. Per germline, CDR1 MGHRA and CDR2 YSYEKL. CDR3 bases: TGCGCCAGCAGCCACCCTGGGGGGGGGTACAATGAGCAGTTCTTC. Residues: CASSHPGGGYNEQFF.

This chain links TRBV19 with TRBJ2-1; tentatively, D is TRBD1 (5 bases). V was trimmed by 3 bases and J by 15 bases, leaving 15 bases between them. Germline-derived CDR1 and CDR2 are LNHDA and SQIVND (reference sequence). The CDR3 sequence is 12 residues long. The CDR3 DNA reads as TGTGCCAGTAGTATCCCAGGACAAGGGCCGTTCTTC. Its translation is CASSIPGQGPFF.

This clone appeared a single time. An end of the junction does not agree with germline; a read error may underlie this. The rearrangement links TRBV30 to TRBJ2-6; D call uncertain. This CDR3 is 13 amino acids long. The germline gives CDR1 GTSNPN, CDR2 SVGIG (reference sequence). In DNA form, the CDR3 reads TGTGCTTGGACCTACTCTGGGGCCAACGTCCTGACTTTC. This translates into CAWTYSGANVLTF.

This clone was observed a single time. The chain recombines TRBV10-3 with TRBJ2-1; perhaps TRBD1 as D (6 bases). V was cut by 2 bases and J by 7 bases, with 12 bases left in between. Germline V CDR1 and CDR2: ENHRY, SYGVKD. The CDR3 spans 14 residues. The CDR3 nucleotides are TGTGCCATCAGTGAGGTAGGGGGTGGAAATGAGCAGTTCTTC. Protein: CAISEVGGGNEQFF.

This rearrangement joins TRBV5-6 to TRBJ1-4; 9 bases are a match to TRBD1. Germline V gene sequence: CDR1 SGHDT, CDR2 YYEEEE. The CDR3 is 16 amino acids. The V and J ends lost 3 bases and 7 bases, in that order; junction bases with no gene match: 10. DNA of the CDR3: TGTGCCAGCAGCTCGGCTCCGGGACAGGGAATTGAAAAACTGTTTTTT. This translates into CASSSAPGQGIEKLFF.

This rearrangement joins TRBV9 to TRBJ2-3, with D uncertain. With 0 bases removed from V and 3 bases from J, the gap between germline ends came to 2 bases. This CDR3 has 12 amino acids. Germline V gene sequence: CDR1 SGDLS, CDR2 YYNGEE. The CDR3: CASSVATDTQYF. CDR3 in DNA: TGTGCCAGCAGCGTAGCTACAGATACGCAGTATTTT.

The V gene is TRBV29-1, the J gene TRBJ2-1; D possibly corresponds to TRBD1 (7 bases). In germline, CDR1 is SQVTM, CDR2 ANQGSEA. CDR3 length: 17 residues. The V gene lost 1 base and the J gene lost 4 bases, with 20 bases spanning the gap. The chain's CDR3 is CSVEVGGGRVGYNEQFF. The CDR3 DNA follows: TGCAGCGTTGAAGTTGGAGGGGGCCGTGTGGGTTACAATGAGCAGTTCTTC.

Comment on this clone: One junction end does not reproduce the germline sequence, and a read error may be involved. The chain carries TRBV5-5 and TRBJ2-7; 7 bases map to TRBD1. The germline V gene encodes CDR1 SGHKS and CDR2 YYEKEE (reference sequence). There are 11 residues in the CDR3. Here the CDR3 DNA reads TGTGCCAGCAGCTCCCAGGACAGGTTGCTTTTC. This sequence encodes CASSSQDRLLF.

CDR3: CASSPRGAGGADETQYF. DNA of the CDR3: TGTGCCAGCTCACCGCGAGGAGCGGGGGGGGCAGATGAGACCCAGTACTTC. The J gene is TRBJ2-5, the V gene TRBV18; 10 positions match TRBD2. Unmatched junction bases numbered 12, after V lost 3 bases and J lost 5 bases. Germline V gives CDR1 KGHSH, CDR2 LQKENI. This CDR3 has 17 amino acids.

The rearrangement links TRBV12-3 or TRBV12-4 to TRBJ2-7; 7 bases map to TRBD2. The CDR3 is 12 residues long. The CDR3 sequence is CAAGGSSYEQYF. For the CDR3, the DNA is TGTGCGGCGGGCGGGAGCTCCTACGAGCAGTACTTC.

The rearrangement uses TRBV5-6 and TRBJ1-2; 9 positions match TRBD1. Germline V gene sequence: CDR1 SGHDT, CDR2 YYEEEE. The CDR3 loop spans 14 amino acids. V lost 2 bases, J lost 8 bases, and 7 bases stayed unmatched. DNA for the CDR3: TGTGCCAGCAGCTTCCTCACCACAGGGGGCGGCTACACCTTC. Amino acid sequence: CASSFLTTGGGYTF.

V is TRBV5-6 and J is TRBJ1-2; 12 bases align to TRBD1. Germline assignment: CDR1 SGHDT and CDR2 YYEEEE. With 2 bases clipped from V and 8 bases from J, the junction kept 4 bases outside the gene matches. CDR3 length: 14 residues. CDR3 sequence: CASSFRDRGQGYTF. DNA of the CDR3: TGTGCCAGCAGCTTCCGGGACAGGGGGCAGGGCTACACCTTC.

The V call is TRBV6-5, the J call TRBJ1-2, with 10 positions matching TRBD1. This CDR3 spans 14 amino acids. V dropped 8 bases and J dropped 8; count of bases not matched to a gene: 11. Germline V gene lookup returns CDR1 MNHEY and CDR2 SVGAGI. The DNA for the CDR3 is TGTGCCAGCCGGACAGTGGGACAGGGGCACGGCTACACCTTC. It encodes CASRTVGQGHGYTF.